Shown below are 13 T cell receptor beta chains from a single sample sequenced in a study of tumor and adjacent non-tumor tissue in lung cancer. No cell sorting was done before RNA was extracted from the tissue. A modified ARM-PCR protocol with three rounds of nested PCR amplified TCRbeta. TCRdb itself ran the multiplex PCR reads through MiXCR, one entry per CDR3 protein. Of about 68,000 distinct CDR3 sequences listed, roughly three fifths are singletons. The sample comprised lung tumor tissue. The receptors shown here come from a man between 45 and 60 years old with non-small cell lung cancer.

Worth noting for this clonotype: One end of the junction fails to match germline, which may point to a read error. The chain links TRBV29-1 to TRBJ2-6; D might be TRBD1 or TRBD2, each matching 5 bases. Germline-derived CDR1 and CDR2 are SQVTM and ANQGSEA. This CDR3 spans 17 amino acids. The CDR3 reads CSVECRGLVAGANVVTF. CDR3 in DNA: TGCAGCGTTGAATGCCGCGGGCTAGTCGCTGGGGCCAACGTCGTGACTTTC.

This clonotype was observed once. The rearrangement links TRBV10-3 to TRBJ2-7; the match to TRBD2 covers 7 bases. V trimming: 5 bases; J trimming: 1 base; junction bases outside the gene matches: 2. The CDR3 is 13 amino acids. Germline V CDR1 and CDR2: ENHRY, SYGVKD. CDR3 protein: CAISPRESYEQYF. CDR3 nucleotide sequence: TGTGCCATCAGTCCGCGGGAGTCCTACGAGCAGTACTTC.

The rearrangement uses TRBV12-3 or TRBV12-4 and TRBJ2-2, with 9 nucleotides matching TRBD2. CDR3 length: 14 residues. After removal of 9 bases from V and 7 bases from J, the junction contained 9 bases not matched to a gene. The CDR3 loop reads CASGLSGRIGELFF. CDR3 in DNA: TGTGCCAGTGGTCTGAGCGGGAGGATCGGGGAGCTGTTTTTT.

The V gene is TRBV28, the J gene TRBJ1-2, with a possible D match to TRBD1 (5 bases). The CDR3 extends over 12 amino acids. Germline V gene data show CDR1 as MDHEN and CDR2 as SYDVKM. Trimming took 3 bases from V and 9 from J, leaving 11 bases between them. The CDR3 spells CASSLGTGCYTF. CDR3 coding DNA: TGTGCCAGCAGTTTGGGGACCGGGTGCTACACCTTC.

Note on this clonotype: Relative to the germline gene, one junction end is altered; a read error may explain this. V is TRBV4-1 and J is TRBJ2-2; TRBD1 is a possible D gene (6 bases). Germline V gives CDR1 MGHRA, CDR2 YSYEKL. The CDR3 consists of 14 residues. The CDR3 DNA is TGCGCCAGCGGACAGCCAATGATTACCGGGGAGCTTTTTTTT. This translates into CASGQPMITGELFF.

In this sample, this clonotype turned up once. A much larger clone differs from this one at a single base, so this may be a read error. J is TRBJ2-5 and V is TRBV5-1; D remains unclear. The CDR3 has 14 amino acids. Germline V gives CDR1 SGHRS, CDR2 YFSETQ. CDR3 sequence: CDSSFMVAQETQYF. The DNA for the CDR3 is TGCGACAGCAGCTTCATGGTAGCCCAAGAGACCCAGTACTTC.

This clonotype has more than one count but fewer than ten. A much larger clone sits a single nucleotide away, making a read error possible. The chain's CDR3 is CASSFQVAYTF. The CDR3 DNA sequence: TGTGCCAGCAGTTTCCAGGTCGCCTACACCTTC. The chain uses TRBV12-3 or TRBV12-4 and TRBJ1-2, with D unclear. Between the trimmed V and J ends, which lost 3 bases and 10 bases, there was a span of 9 bases. The CDR3 is 11 amino acids.

This clonotype was recorded many times. The chain has TRBV20-1 and TRBJ2-7; D is perhaps TRBD1 (6 bases). The germline gives CDR1 DFQATT, CDR2 SNEGSKA (reference sequence). Deletions cut 4 bases from V and 6 bases from J, with 22 bases between. The CDR3 covers 15 residues. CDR3 protein: CSANAPGAVDGEQYF. In nucleotides, the CDR3 is TGCAGTGCTAACGCCCCAGGGGCGGTCGATGGCGAGCAGTACTTC.

Details on this clonotype: This clone may be a read error of a much larger clone one base away. The chain couples TRBV4-1 to TRBJ2-3, with 7 bases matching TRBD1. Germline V CDR1 and CDR2: MGHRA, YSYEKL. Germline trimming cut 3 bases from V and 1 base from J; bases unmatched to any gene: 7. The length of the CDR3 is 16 residues. The CDR3: CASSQTPQGGTDTQYF. The CDR3 DNA reads as TGCGCCAGCAGCCAGACCCCGCAGGGGGGCACAGATACGCAGTATTTT.

Only one count was recorded for this clonotype. A read error may explain this, as a much larger clone is one base away. The chain is built from TRBV5-1 and TRBJ2-3; D gene unclear. Trimming took 2 bases from V and 3 from J, leaving 10 bases between them. This CDR3 has 14 residues. Germline lookup yields CDR1 SGHRS and CDR2 YFSETQ. The CDR3 bases are TGCGCCAGCAGCTTCCCCAAAGAAACAGATACGCAGTATTTT. It translates to CASSFPKETDTQYF.

V and J are TRBV5-1 and TRBJ1-6, with TRBD1 identical over 7 bases. Germline values: CDR1 SGHRS, CDR2 YFSETQ. The V gene end was trimmed by 1 base and the J gene end by 7 bases; junction bases not matched to a gene: 11. This CDR3 is built from 17 residues. CDR3 coding DNA: TGCGCCAGCAGCTTGACCTTCAGGGGGTCAGGGAATTCACCCCTCCACTTT. Translating it yields CASSLTFRGSGNSPLHF.

The CDR3 reads CSVRRGSNYGYTF. In DNA, the CDR3 is TGCAGCGTGCGCAGGGGGTCTAACTATGGCTACACCTTC. The chain carries TRBV29-1 and TRBJ1-2, with 7 bases aligning to TRBD1. Germline V lookup: CDR1 SQVTM, CDR2 ANQGSEA. J gave up 0 bases and V 6 bases, and 4 bases lay outside the gene matches. This CDR3 contains 13 residues.

Concerning this clonotype itself: Relative to the germline gene, one junction end is altered; a read error may explain this. This sequence joins TRBV4-2 and TRBJ1-5, with D tentatively TRBD1 (6 bases). The CDR3 has 15 amino acids. Germline V gives CDR1 LGHNA, CDR2 YNFKEQ. CDR3 sequence reads: CTSSQDRQGHQPQHF. Here the CDR3 DNA reads TGTACCAGCAGCCAAGACCGGCAGGGACATCAGCCCCAGCATTTC.